This T cell receptor beta chain was identified during a study of T cell responses to AZD1222 COVID-19 vaccine (dated by TCRdb to about 2021). A note on the overall study: AZD1222 recipients given second doses at about 4 weeks or at about 12 weeks were pooled, since spike-specific TCR depth and breadth were not found to differ between the two schedules. A total of approximately 240 trial participants underwent TCR sequencing, of whom 200 to 220 received two doses of AZD1222 and roughly 25 received two doses of the MenACWY control vaccine. Trial participants were enrolled into age subgroups of 18-55, 56-69 and 70-plus years, which contained around 150, 29 and 61 TCR-sequenced participants, respectively. Beyond this particular receptor, the publication reports: The vaccine-associated CD4 TCRs covered the entire spike protein, and the dominant responses fell in regions 160-218 and 743-854. Most participants were white British and females outnumbered males, and the authors suggested that clonal diversity may have been underestimated. Conclusions about previously exposed vaccinees were limited because only six AZD1222 recipients were SARS-CoV-2 seropositive at baseline. Nearly half of unique spike-specific TCRs reportedly recognized epitopes outside regions mutated in the B.1.351 and B.1.1.7 variants. Because no day 14 peak-response samples were available, repertoires were characterized only after the peak T cell response. The 56-69-year group was small, and its depth increase did not reach significance, likely because of low power. After two AZD1222 doses, spike-specific TCR breadth and depth were significantly higher than at day 0 and than in MenACWY recipients.

The time point label of this sample denotes: baseline before first vaccination. Samples from vaccinated people were obtained from the UK trials COV001 and COV002, which included a single-blind randomized controlled phase 2/3 trial of AZD1222 (ChAdOx1 nCoV-19) in healthy adults. Trial participant PBMC samples were collected at day 0 and day 28 after the second dose for TCRbeta chain sequencing. Taken from cysteine to phenylalanine, the CDR3 has 17 residues. The entry retains the CDR3 DNA only, 51 bases that are in frame from base 1. Trimming accounts for 0 bases at V and 5 bases at J, while the number of junction bases matched to no gene is 11. CDR1 and CDR2, per the germline V gene, are SGHRS and YFSETQ. The CDR3 regions of human TCRbeta chains were analyzed by immunosequencing. In the source study's methods: Repertoire TCRs were matched against a reference library of SARS-CoV-2-specific TCRs generated with the MIRA antigen-specificity platform. Breadth was defined as the fraction of unique TCRs that were SARS-CoV-2-associated, and depth was defined as the fraction of total T cells that were SARS-CoV-2-associated. Using the MIRA data, each spike-specific TCR was assigned both to the spike region to which the TCR was reactive and to a CD4 or CD8 class. Log10-transformed breadth and depth values were compared by one-way ANOVA with Sidak's multiple comparisons tests. The table comes from immuneACCESS by way of TCRdb, which keeps in-frame sequences with V and J called. Part of the clones is missing from these tables; in studies checked, under half for an unresolved V gene and the rest for unknown reasons. Clonal size and the V and J genes are those of that table, whereas D and trimming came from the DNA. This sample has 77,000 or so clones in its table, and about 91% of those were observed once. Together, the top ten hold about 20% of the sample.

For this clone: Its antigen is unknown. Per-nucleotide qualities are absent, and no much larger clonotype sits a single base away.

The chain links TRBV5-1 with TRBJ2-5; 9 bases in between match TRBD2. The sequence came from an adult in good health. The sequencing used peripheral blood, collected on day 0 of AZD1222 vaccination. The CDR3 reads CASSLVIAGDLWETQYF. The base sequence is TGCGCCAGCAGCTTGGTAATAGCGGGGGACCTCTGGGAGACCCAGTACTTC. Reference TRBV5-1 and TRBJ2-5 genes cover what lies past the CDR3, so the full variable domain is KAGVTQTPRYLIKTRGQQVTLSCSPISGHRSVSWYQQTPGQGLQFLFEYFSETQRNKGNFPGRFSGRQFSNSRSEMNVSTLELGDSALYLCASSLVIAGDLWETQYFGPGTRLLVL.